The 27 T cell receptor beta chains presented below share a single source sample, sequenced in a study of human T cells and chemical hapten exposure. Treatment reported: therapeutic diphenylcyclopropenone sensitization with weekly scalp DPC. Unique molecular identifiers were attached to individual cDNA molecules within the library. TCRdb ran MiXCR on the reads and lists one entry per CDR3 protein. The top ten clones hold approximately 7.6% of a sample with 600 to 850 distinct CDR3 sequences, 66% of them seen once. The input for sequencing was whole blood, taken before DPC sensitization or 2, 6, or about 24 weeks after (not recorded which). These TCRs come from an adult with alopecia areata. Some clones in this sample may be carry-over from other donors' samples. This table probably holds off-target reads from a library built for another chain.

V and J are TRBV29-1 and TRBJ1-4, with D possibly matching TRBD1 (5 bases). CDR3 length: 12 residues. V shed 4 bases and J shed 7 bases, with 10 bases lying between them. Looked up from germline, CDR1 is SQVTM and CDR2 is ANQGSEA. CDR3 protein: CSVGGAGEKLFF. CDR3 nucleotides: TGCAGCGTTGGAGGGGCCGGTGAAAAACTGTTTTTT.

This sequence joins TRBV11-2 and TRBJ1-6, with no clear D. Trimming pared 4 bases from V and 5 bases from J, leaving 3 bases between. Germline loops: CDR1 SGHAT, CDR2 FQNNGV. There are 12 residues in the CDR3. The CDR3 reads CASSSHNSPLHF. The DNA of the CDR3 is TGTGCCAGCAGCTCTCATAATTCACCCCTCCACTTT.

This sequence joins TRBV27 and TRBJ2-7, with D perhaps TRBD2 (6 bases). Germline V CDR1 and CDR2: MNHEY, SMNVEV (reference sequence). V was shortened by 4 bases and J by 3 bases, with 13 bases between the two germline ends. CDR3 length: 14 amino acids. CDR3 loop: CASSSGLLSYEQYF. CDR3 coding DNA: TGTGCCAGCAGTTCGGGACTCCTAAGCTACGAGCAGTACTTC.

V is TRBV18 and J is TRBJ2-2; TRBD1 aligns across 9 bases. Germline CDR1 is KGHSH and CDR2 is LQKENI. The V and J ends lost 0 bases and 7 bases, in that order; junction bases with no gene match: 3. The CDR3 is 15 amino acids. CDR3 loop: CASSPPDRGIGELFF. In DNA form, the CDR3 reads TGTGCCAGCTCACCACCGGACAGGGGAATCGGGGAGCTGTTTTTT.

This clonotype was seen a few times. V and J are TRBV18 and TRBJ2-1, with unresolved D. Germline assignment: CDR1 KGHSH and CDR2 LQKENI. The CDR3 is made up of 15 amino acids. Trimming took off 1 base at V and 7 bases at J, with 14 bases between the two ends. The CDR3: CASSPQGIGPNEQFF. In nucleotides, the CDR3 is TGTGCCAGCTCACCACAGGGAATAGGCCCAAATGAGCAGTTCTTC.

This chain links TRBV27 with TRBJ2-1; 12 bases align to TRBD1. Germline V gene data show CDR1 as MNHEY and CDR2 as SMNVEV (reference sequence). The CDR3 runs to 17 residues. V was clipped by 3 bases and J by 6 bases; unmatched bases: 9. CDR3 DNA sequence: TGTGCCAGCAGTTTGGGACAGGGGGCGGGAACCCCCAATGAGCAGTTCTTC. Translated: CASSLGQGAGTPNEQFF.

This chain links TRBV20-1 with TRBJ1-4; a weak D match, TRBD1 (6 bases). CDR1 is DFQATT, CDR2 SNEGSKA, per germline (reference sequence). V lost 5 bases, J lost 5 bases, and 9 bases lay in between. The CDR3 sequence is 12 residues long. The CDR3 spells CSAWTENEKLFF. CDR3 bases: TGCAGTGCTTGGACAGAAAATGAAAAACTGTTTTTT.

This sequence joins TRBV7-2 and TRBJ2-3; tentative D call: TRBD1 (6 bases). This CDR3 contains 14 residues. Germline assignment: CDR1 SGHTA and CDR2 FQGNSA. Between the trimmed V and J ends, which lost 6 bases and 2 bases, there was a span of 12 bases. CDR3 in amino acids: CASRERGYTDTQYF. Here the CDR3 DNA reads TGTGCCAGCAGAGAGAGGGGGTACACAGATACGCAGTATTTT. Combining the CDR3 with reference TRBV7-2 and TRBJ2-3 gives the whole variable domain GAGVSQSPSNKVTEKGKDVELRCDPISGHTALYWYRQSLGQGLEFLIYFQGNSAPDKSGLPSDRFSAERTGGSVSTLTIQRTQQEDSAVYLCASRERGYTDTQYFGPGTRLTVL.

In its sample, this clonotype was seen a few times. This chain links TRBV3-1 with TRBJ1-2; D is perhaps TRBD1 (5 bases). Trimming took 0 bases from V and 7 from J, leaving 21 bases between them. CDR3 length: 17 amino acids. The V gene's germline CDR1 is LGHDT and CDR2 YNNKEL (reference sequence). The CDR3 loop is CASSQDLRAQSRGGYTF. The CDR3 nucleotides are TGTGCCAGCAGCCAAGATCTCAGGGCCCAGAGTAGGGGTGGCTACACCTTC.

This clonotype showed up just once. The genes are TRBV11-1 and TRBJ1-4; D remains ambiguous. Germline-derived CDR1 and CDR2 are SGHAT and FQDESV (reference sequence). The CDR3 is made up of 13 amino acids. Trimming took off 6 bases at V and 8 bases at J, with 13 bases between the two ends. The CDR3 region has the DNA TGTGCCAGCAGTTGGACGGAGGAGGAAAAACTGTTTTTT. Translated, it gives CASSWTEEEKLFF.

V usage is TRBV5-1 and J usage is TRBJ2-7; TRBD1 agrees at 9 bases. CDR3 length: 17 residues. Trimming at V came to 1 base and at J to 7 bases, leaving 15 bases not matched to a gene. Per the germline V gene, CDR1 is SGHRS and CDR2 is YFSETQ. CDR3 loop: CASSLIVVRDRVPEQYF. The CDR3 nucleotides are TGCGCCAGCAGCTTGATAGTTGTACGGGACAGGGTCCCAGAGCAGTACTTC. Variable domain in full (rest from reference TRBV5-1 and TRBJ2-7): KAGVTQTPRYLIKTRGQQVTLSCSPISGHRSVSWYQQTPGQGLQFLFEYFSETQRNKGNFPGRFSGRQFSNSRSEMNVSTLELGDSALYLCASSLIVVRDRVPEQYFGPGTRLTVT.

This chain uses TRBV18 with TRBJ2-5, with 8 bases aligning to TRBD1. Germline CDR1 and CDR2: KGHSH and LQKENI. V shed 6 bases and J 0 bases; nucleotides not matched to a gene: 6. CDR3 length: 15 amino acids. This chain's CDR3 is CASSPGQGYQETQYF. Here the CDR3 DNA reads TGTGCCAGCTCCCCTGGACAGGGATACCAAGAGACCCAGTACTTC. The whole variable domain, remainder taken from reference TRBV18 and TRBJ2-5, is NAGVMQNPRHLVRRRGQEARLRCSPMKGHSHVYWYRQLPEEGLKFMVYLQKENIIDESGMPKERFSAEFPKEGPSILRIQQVVRGDSAAYFCASSPGQGYQETQYFGPGTRLLVL.

This chain uses TRBV28 with TRBJ2-7; the D gene could be TRBD1 or TRBD2 (5 bases each). The CDR3 sequence is 15 residues long. CDR1 is MDHEN, CDR2 SYDVKM, per germline. V lost 5 bases and J 3 bases, leaving 17 bases between the germline ends. The CDR3 sequence: CASSETGTADYEQYF. The DNA for the CDR3 is TGTGCCAGCAGTGAGACCGGGACGGCAGACTACGAGCAGTACTTC.

The rearrangement uses TRBV28 and TRBJ2-5; TRBD1 matches at 9 bases. The CDR3 contains 18 residues. Germline-derived CDR1 and CDR2 are MDHEN and SYDVKM. With 6 bases clipped from V and 4 bases from J, the junction kept 18 bases outside the gene matches. The CDR3 protein is CASRDWSPGQGYRETQYF. In DNA form, the CDR3 reads TGTGCCAGCAGAGACTGGTCACCGGGACAGGGTTATCGAGAGACCCAGTACTTC.

The genes are TRBV6-1 and TRBJ2-1, with D unresolved. CDR3 length: 11 residues. The V end lost 6 bases, the J end lost 6 bases, and 6 bases lay between the germline ends. Germline V gene data show CDR1 as MNHNS and CDR2 as SASEGT. For the CDR3, the DNA is TGTGCCAGCAGCGTTACCAATGAGCAGTTCTTC. Translating it yields CASSVTNEQFF.

The rearrangement uses TRBV6-2 or TRBV6-3 and TRBJ2-1; 8 bases map to TRBD1. V lost 3 bases, J lost 10 bases, and 5 bases stayed unmatched. Per the germline V gene, CDR1 is MNHEY and CDR2 is SVGEGT. The length of the CDR3 is 13 residues. CDR3 nucleotide sequence: TGTGCCAGCAGTTATTCCTGGACAGGGGAGCAGTTCTTC. This sequence encodes CASSYSWTGEQFF.

This clonotype came up a few times. The chain combines TRBV18 with TRBJ1-1, with D unresolved. Per germline, CDR1 KGHSH and CDR2 LQKENI. The CDR3 spans 12 residues. Trimming took 6 bases from V and 1 from J, leaving 6 bases between them. CDR3: CASSPRNTEAFF. The CDR3 region has the DNA TGTGCCAGCTCTCCCCGGAACACTGAAGCTTTCTTT.

V and J are TRBV18 and TRBJ2-5, with no clear D. V gave up 4 bases and J gave up 5 bases, with 11 bases separating them. From germline, CDR1 is KGHSH and CDR2 LQKENI. The CDR3 has 13 residues. CDR3 loop: CASSQGRAETQYF. Here the CDR3 DNA reads TGTGCCAGCTCACAGGGCCGGGCGGAGACCCAGTACTTC.

This clonotype was counted only a few times. The chain carries TRBV19 and TRBJ2-3, with 7 bases aligning to TRBD1. Germline assignment: CDR1 LNHDA and CDR2 SQIVND (reference sequence). The CDR3 extends over 14 amino acids. Trimming removed 6 bases from V and 4 bases from J; junction bases left unmatched: 7. The DNA for the CDR3 is TGTGCCAGTAGCTCCGGACAGGTGGCAGATACGCAGTATTTT. The encoded protein is CASSSGQVADTQYF.

The chain carries TRBV2 and TRBJ2-5; no clear D gene. Trimming cost V 5 bases and J 5 bases, with 12 bases left between them. The CDR3 is 13 residues long. Germline CDR1 is SNHLY and CDR2 is FYNNEI. DNA for the CDR3: TGTGCCAGCAGTTACGGACCCAAGGAGACCCAGTACTTC. Protein sequence: CASSYGPKETQYF. The whole variable domain, remainder taken from reference TRBV2 and TRBJ2-5, is EPEVTQTPSHQVTQMGQEVILRCVPISNHLYFYWYRQILGQKVEFLVSFYNNEISEKSEIFDDQFSVERPDGSNFTLKIRSTKLEDSAMYFCASSYGPKETQYFGPGTRLLVL.

This chain joins TRBV5-8 and TRBJ2-1, with TRBD2 identical over 8 bases. CDR3 length equals 15 residues. CDR1 SGHTS and CDR2 YDEGEE come from the germline V gene. Trimming took 5 bases from V and 6 from J; bases not matched to a gene: 10. CDR3 loop: CASRGREGLRNEQFF. The CDR3 DNA reads as TGTGCCAGCAGAGGCCGGGAGGGCCTACGCAATGAGCAGTTCTTC.

This clonotype came up once. The junction shows a germline mismatch at one end, possibly a read error. The rearrangement uses TRBV11-3 and TRBJ2-4; tentatively, D is TRBD2 (5 bases). The germline CDR1 and CDR2 sequences are SGHNT and YENEEA. This CDR3 contains 13 residues. Here the CDR3 reads CASSLDGENIQYF. DNA for the CDR3: TGTGCCAGCAGCCTAGACGGGGAAAACATTCAGTACTTC.

This clonotype was seen more than once but under ten times. This chain links TRBV7-2 with TRBJ2-3; D remains unclear. Between the trimmed V and J ends, which lost 0 bases and 5 bases, there was a span of 0 bases. This CDR3 spans 11 amino acids. Germline values: CDR1 SGHTA, CDR2 FQGNSA. In DNA form, the CDR3 reads TGTGCCAGCAGCTTAGCAGATACGCAGTATTTT. Protein product: CASSLADTQYF.

The V call is TRBV5-1, the J call TRBJ2-7; 7 bases agree with TRBD1. Trimming at V came to 0 bases and at J to 1 base, leaving 4 bases not matched to a gene. The CDR3 totals 15 residues. Germline CDR1 is SGHRS and CDR2 is YFSETQ. The CDR3 reads CASSLAWGQSYEQYF. CDR3 sequence (DNA): TGCGCCAGCAGCTTGGCCTGGGGACAGTCCTACGAGCAGTACTTC.

The J gene is TRBJ2-4, the V gene TRBV12-2; TRBD1 is the table's D call and was not checked against the DNA. TRBV12-2 is flagged as a pseudogene. CDR3 size: 17 residues. CDR3 DNA: TGTGCAAGTCGCTTTCCCCTCGACAGGGGCCGAGGGAGCATTCAGTACTTC. Amino acid sequence: CASRFPLDRGRGSIQYF.

J is TRBJ1-1 and V is TRBV3-1; D gene ambiguous. The CDR3 sequence is 14 residues long. V gave up 3 bases and J gave up 1 base, with 9 bases separating them. CDR1 and CDR2 from the germline V gene are LGHDT and YNNKEL (reference sequence). The CDR3 loop reads CASSQGTWNTEAFF. DNA of the CDR3: TGTGCCAGCAGCCAGGGTACGTGGAACACTGAAGCTTTCTTT.

The chain couples TRBV6-5 to TRBJ2-5; 9 bases match TRBD2. Trimming at V came to 5 bases and at J to 2 bases, leaving 15 bases not matched to a gene. This CDR3 region has 18 residues. Germline-derived CDR1 and CDR2 are MNHEY and SVGAGI. The DNA for the CDR3 is TGTGCCAGCAGTATAAACGAGCCGGCGGGAGGGCCTCAAGAGACCCAGTACTTC. It encodes CASSINEPAGGPQETQYF.